This T cell receptor (beta chain) originates from a study of regulatory T cells in long-lasting Graves disease. Background on the study: Those Graves' patients who were newly diagnosed had been on antithyroid drugs under 3 months.

This clonotype has ten or more counts. A much larger clone lies a single base off, so this may be a read error. Assembly of TCR beta libraries relied on iRepertoire HTBI primers together with Arm-PCR of CDR3 regions. TCRdb called the multiplex PCR reads again in MiXCR, with one record for every CDR3 protein. The profile shows a few hundred thousand distinct CDR3 sequences, around 15% of them singletons. The sample's time point: newly diagnosed GD, antithyroid drugs for less than 3 months. Following extraction of RNA from PBMCs, that RNA was used to make the TCR library. Patients all came to the study from an endocrinology department in Xi'an, China. Trimming stripped 2 bases from V and 2 bases from J, with 6 bases between. The CDR3 contains 13 residues. A further study also used this sample, focusing on T cells in Graves' hyperthyroidism and ophthalmopathy. This second study notes: Using the HTBI primer set, a first-round RT-PCR was run on the TCR CDR3.

Here the sequenced sample was peripheral blood mononuclear cells (PBMCs), taken at new diagnosis, from a patient treated with antithyroid drugs. This chain links TRBV12-3 or TRBV12-4 with TRBJ1-2; D call uncertain. This clonotype was obtained from a woman aged 18-35 years with Graves disease. The CDR3 DNA reads TGTGCCAGCAGTTTAAAAGGGAACTATGGCTACACCTTC. Translating it yields CASSLKGNYGYTF.